A selection of T cell receptor beta chains follows, all from one sample in a study of radiation and T cells in renal cell carcinoma. Clones were read by immunoSEQ multiplex PCR, and TCRdb kept only the in-frame ones, dropping some. This table holds 15,000 to 17,000 clones, 55% to 60% found once. The input for sequencing was tumor tissue, taken from a patient whose treatment was nephrectomy without radiotherapy. These receptors were taken from a man over 45 with renal cell carcinoma. The CDR3 runs from the conserved cysteine through the conserved F or W. A D gene is named only where the DNA matches it firmly. The size field is filled for only some rows; it gives once, few, many or a size class.

j_gene,len,d_gene,abundance,v_gene,CDR3nt,CDR3aa
TRBJ1-2,14,-,-,TRBV14,TGTGCCAGCAGCCAAGATCAGGGGCTGGGAGGCTACACCTTC,CASSQDQGLGGYTF
TRBJ2-7,11,-,-,TRBV19,TGTGCCAGTAGTAGTTCCTACGAGCAGTACTTC,CASSSSYEQYF
TRBJ2-3,14,-,few,TRBV4-1,TGCGCCAGCAGCCCCCTCTTGCTGGCAGATACGCAGTATTTT,CASSPLLLADTQYF
TRBJ2-1,19,TRBD2,-,TRBV11-2,TGTGCCAGCAGCTCACAGAGGTATAGCGGGTTCCTCTCCTACAATGAGCAGTTCTTC,CASSSQRYSGFLSYNEQFF
TRBJ1-2,15,-,-,TRBV6-5,TGTGCCAGCAGCCCAGACAGGAGACCTAACTATGGCTACACCTTC,CASSPDRRPNYGYTF
TRBJ2-1,14,-,-,TRBV7-2,TGTGCCAGCAGCTTAGCGCCGGGGGCAGGTGAGCAGTTCTTC,CASSLAPGAGEQFF
TRBJ2-3,18,TRBD2,-,TRBV7-3,TGTGCCAGCAGCTTGTCGCCCCGAGGTAGCGGGGACACAGATACGCAGTATTTT,CASSLSPRGSGDTDTQYF
TRBJ2-1,17,TRBD2,-,TRBV4-1,TGCGCCAGCAGCCAAGAAGGCGGGAGGGCCCCCTACAATGAGCAGTTCTTC,CASSQEGGRAPYNEQFF
TRBJ1-1,13,-,few,TRBV5-1,TGCGCCAGCAGGGGCCGGACGAGACGGGAAGCTTTCTTT,CASRGRTRREAFF
TRBJ2-1,14,TRBD2,-,TRBV5-4,TGTGCCAGCAGCTTGTTGGGACTAGGGGATATGCAGTTCTTC,CASSLLGLGDMQFF
TRBJ2-2,13,-,-,TRBV5-6,TGTGCCAGCAGCTTGGTGGGTGTCGGGGAGCTGTTTTTT,CASSLVGVGELFF
TRBJ2-7,14,TRBD2,-,TRBV2,TGTGCCAGCAGTCTAGCGGGAGGGAACTACGAGCAGTACTTC,CASSLAGGNYEQYF
TRBJ1-2,14,-,-,TRBV6-5,TGTGCCAGCAGTTACAGTCAGGAAATCTATGGCTACACCTTC,CASSYSQEIYGYTF
TRBJ2-1,13,TRBD1,once,TRBV6-4,TGTGCCAGCAGTGACCTGGGACAGGGAGTTCTGTTCTTC,CASSDLGQGVLFF
TRBJ1-1,16,-,many,TRBV18,TGTGCCAGCTCACCTAACACAGGCAATATGAACACTGAAGCTTTCTTT,CASSPNTGNMNTEAFF
TRBJ1-3,13,-,-,TRBV6-1,TGTGCCAGCAGTGTCGACTCTGGAAACACCATATATTTT,CASSVDSGNTIYF
TRBJ1-2,14,-,-,TRBV27,TGTGCCAGCAGTTTATGGGGGGCGAACTATGGCTACACCTTC,CASSLWGANYGYTF
TRBJ2-7,14,TRBD2,-,TRBV5-1,TGCGCCAGCAGCCCCGGGACTATCCCCTACGAGCAGTACTTC,CASSPGTIPYEQYF
TRBJ2-7,15,TRBD2,few,TRBV7-8,TGTGCCAGCAGCGGGGGGGAGGGAAGATTCGGTCGGCAGTACTTC,CASSGGEGRFGRQYF
TRBJ1-2,16,TRBD1,few,TRBV27,TGTGCCAGCAGTTTAGCAAAAACAGGGGGAAACTATGGCTACACCTTC,CASSLAKTGGNYGYTF
TRBJ2-7,13,TRBD1,-,TRBV29-1,TGCAGCGTTGATGGACAGGGGACCTACGAGCAGTACTTC,CSVDGQGTYEQYF
TRBJ2-7,15,-,-,TRBV4-1,TGCGCCAGCAGCCAAGGGCCCAGCAGGGAATACGAGCAGTACTTC,CASSQGPSREYEQYF
TRBJ1-3,15,TRBD1,-,TRBV5-1,TGCGCCAGCAGTTCCACAGGGGGAGGTGGAAACACCATATATTTT,CASSSTGGGGNTIYF